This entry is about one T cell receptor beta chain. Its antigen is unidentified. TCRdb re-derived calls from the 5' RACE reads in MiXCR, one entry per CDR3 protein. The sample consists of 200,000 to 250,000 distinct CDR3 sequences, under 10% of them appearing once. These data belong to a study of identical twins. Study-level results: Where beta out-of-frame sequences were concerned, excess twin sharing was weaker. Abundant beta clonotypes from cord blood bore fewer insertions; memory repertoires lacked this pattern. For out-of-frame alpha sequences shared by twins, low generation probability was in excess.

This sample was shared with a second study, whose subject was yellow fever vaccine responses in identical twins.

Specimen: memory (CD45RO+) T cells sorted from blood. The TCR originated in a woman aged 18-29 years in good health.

CDR3 DNA sequence: TGCGCCAGCAGCTTCCGTGAGCGCGTATACAATGAGCAGTTCTTC. This encodes CASSFRERVYNEQFF. This chain links TRBV5-1 with TRBJ2-1; D unresolved. The V and J ends lost 2 bases and 4 bases respectively, with 13 bases between them. In germline, CDR1 is SGHRS, CDR2 YFSETQ. There are 15 residues in the CDR3.